Listed below are T cell receptor beta chains from one sample, sequenced in a study of shared clonotypes between healthy human individuals. TCRdb keeps only in-frame clones here, not all; method: immunoSEQ multiplex PCR. The table records about 2.1 million clones, approximately 94% of them present only once. Sequencing used naive CD8+ T cells from PBMCs. These receptors were obtained from a man younger than 35 in good health. Some clones in this sample may be carry-over from other donors' samples. Each CDR3 is given with its conserved first and last residue. A D gene is named only where the DNA matches it firmly. Not all rows give a size; the values are once, few, many and, for expanded clones, a class.

13,TRBV7-9,TRBJ1-1,-,TRBD1,CASSPDRDTEAFF,TGTGCCAGCAGCCCCGACAGGGACACTGAAGCTTTCTTT
13,TRBV4-1,TRBJ1-1,few,TRBD1,CASSQGDRAEAFF,TGCGCCAGCAGCCAAGGGGACAGGGCTGAAGCTTTCTTT
16,TRBV28,TRBJ1-5,-,-,CASSWGFGGSNQPQHF,TGTGCCAGCAGTTGGGGGTTCGGGGGAAGCAATCAGCCCCAGCATTTT
15,TRBV28,TRBJ2-2,-,-,CASSFGVANTGELFF,TGTGCCAGCAGTTTCGGAGTAGCGAACACCGGGGAGCTGTTTTTT
15,TRBV6-1,TRBJ2-7,once,TRBD1,CASSELGQGIYEQYF,TGTGCCAGCAGTGAACTGGGACAGGGAATCTACGAGCAGTACTTC
16,TRBV5-1,TRBJ2-1,-,-,CASSWTAPSSYNEQFF,TGCGCCAGCAGCTGGACTGCACCAAGCTCCTACAATGAGCAGTTCTTC
14,TRBV14,TRBJ2-3,-,-,CASSQEAATDTQYF,TGTGCCAGCAGCCAAGAGGCGGCCACAGATACGCAGTATTTT
13,TRBV19,TRBJ1-4,-,-,CASRDATNEKLFF,TGTGCCAGTAGGGATGCAACTAATGAAAAACTGTTTTTT
16,TRBV5-5,TRBJ1-2,-,-,CASSLDPGLANYGYTF,TGTGCCAGCAGCTTGGATCCAGGGTTGGCTAACTATGGCTACACCTTC
16,TRBV5-8,TRBJ2-1,-,TRBD2,CASSDPTGTSYNEQFF,TGTGCCAGCAGCGATCCAACCGGGACTAGTTACAATGAGCAGTTCTTC
13,TRBV19,TRBJ2-7,once,-,CASRLANSYEQYF,TGTGCCAGTAGATTAGCGAACTCCTACGAGCAGTACTTC
13,TRBV29-1,TRBJ1-4,-,TRBD1,CSVGDRGNEKLFF,TGCAGCGTTGGGGACAGGGGAAATGAAAAACTGTTTTTT
15,TRBV6-1,TRBJ2-7,-,-,CASSDPLGRANEQYF,TGTGCCAGCAGTGACCCCCTGGGCAGGGCAAACGAGCAGTACTTC
11,TRBV29-1,TRBJ2-2,few,-,CSVVRSGELFF,TGCAGCGTTGTACGGTCCGGGGAGCTGTTTTTT
13,TRBV27,TRBJ2-3,-,-,CASSSGMRNTQYF,TGTGCCAGCAGTTCCGGGATGCGCAATACGCAGTATTTT
15,TRBV7-9,TRBJ2-1,-,-,CASSYREMGYNEQFF,TGTGCCAGCAGCTACCGGGAGATGGGCTACAATGAGCAGTTCTTC
14,TRBV5-1,TRBJ2-7,-,TRBD1,CASSPTGFAYEQYF,TGCGCCAGCAGCCCGACAGGGTTCGCCTACGAGCAGTACTTC
15,TRBV29-1,TRBJ2-7,-,TRBD2,CSVGGREGWSYEQYF,TGCAGCGTTGGGGGGAGGGAAGGATGGTCCTACGAGCAGTACTTC
16,TRBV11-2,TRBJ2-7,-,TRBD1,CASSPGTGGTRNEQYF,TGTGCCAGCAGCCCAGGGACAGGGGGCACGAGGAACGAGCAGTACTTC
16,TRBV2,TRBJ2-4,-,-,CASSEGLGENGDIQYF,TGTGCCAGCAGTGAAGGTCTAGGAGAAAACGGGGACATTCAGTACTTC
17,TRBV27,TRBJ2-3,-,TRBD2,CASSHPPTSGSPDTQYF,TGTGCCAGCAGTCATCCTCCGACTAGCGGGAGCCCAGATACGCAGTATTTT
17,TRBV15,TRBJ2-3,-,TRBD1,CATSTPTVTGRTDTQYF,TGTGCCACCAGCACCCCTACCGTGACAGGGCGCACAGATACGCAGTATTTT
15,TRBV2,TRBJ1-2,-,-,CASREDGGTNYGYTF,TGTGCCAGCAGAGAGGACGGGGGAACTAACTATGGCTACACCTTC
16,TRBV5-6,TRBJ2-2,-,-,CASSPTRAMGTGELFF,TGTGCCAGCAGCCCCACCCGAGCGATGGGCACCGGGGAGCTGTTTTTT
18,TRBV14,TRBJ2-5,-,-,CASSERTSARPNQETQYF,TGTGCCAGCAGCGAAAGAACCAGCGCTAGGCCAAACCAAGAGACCCAGTACTTC
15,TRBV9,TRBJ2-7,once,TRBD2,CASSSGLAVTYEQYF,TGTGCCAGCAGCTCCGGACTAGCGGTTACCTACGAGCAGTACTTC
17,TRBV5-1,TRBJ2-1,-,TRBD1,CASSLLPGQGGHNEQFF,TGCGCCAGCAGCTTGCTACCGGGACAGGGTGGCCACAATGAGCAGTTCTTC
13,TRBV27,TRBJ2-1,-,-,CASSSARYNEQFF,TGTGCCTCCTCTAGCGCCCGCTACAATGAGCAGTTCTTC
16,TRBV27,TRBJ2-2,-,TRBD2,CASSARLAGDTGELFF,TGTGCCAGCAGTGCAAGACTAGCGGGAGACACCGGGGAGCTGTTTTTT
12,TRBV5-6,TRBJ1-1,-,TRBD1,CASSSGQGEAFF,TGTGCCAGCAGCTCAGGACAGGGTGAAGCTTTCTTT
15,TRBV5-4,TRBJ1-5,once,-,CASSFNDPVNQPQHF,TGTGCCAGCAGCTTTAACGATCCAGTGAATCAGCCCCAGCATTTT
15,TRBV7-9,TRBJ1-2,few,TRBD1,CASSSFGQGVRGYTF,TGTGCCAGCAGCTCATTCGGACAGGGCGTCCGGGGCTACACCTTC
19,TRBV19,TRBJ2-2,-,TRBD2,CASSIGTSGSSPNTGELFF,TGTGCCAGTAGTATAGGGACTAGCGGGAGCTCTCCGAACACCGGGGAGCTGTTTTTT
14,TRBV5-1,TRBJ1-2,few,-,CASSWGRLNYGYTF,TGCGCCAGCAGCTGGGGACGGTTGAACTATGGCTACACCTTC
14,TRBV7-8,TRBJ1-4,-,-,CASSLDGFNEKLFF,TGTGCCAGCAGCTTAGACGGATTTAATGAAAAACTGTTTTTT
15,TRBV9,TRBJ2-2,-,-,CASSPPTGNTGELFF,TGTGCCAGCAGCCCCCCGACAGGGAACACCGGGGAGCTGTTTTTT
17,TRBV11-2,TRBJ2-1,-,TRBD2,CASSLGLAGGPFNEQFF,TGTGCCAGCAGCTTAGGCCTAGCGGGAGGGCCGTTCAATGAGCAGTTCTTC
17,TRBV4-3,TRBJ2-3,-,TRBD2,CASSQAILAASTDTQYF,TGCGCCAGCAGCCAAGCCATACTAGCGGCTAGCACAGATACGCAGTATTTT
14,TRBV21-1,TRBJ1-5,-,-,CASLINRNNQPQHF,TGTGCCAGCCTAATAAACCGGAACAATCAGCCCCAGCATTTT
10,TRBV20-1,TRBJ1-5,once,-,CSARGLPPDF,TGCAGTGCTAGAGGGCTCCCCCCCGATTTT
15,TRBV28,TRBJ2-7,-,TRBD1,CASSWTGDGFYEQYF,TGTGCCAGCAGTTGGACAGGGGACGGGTTCTACGAGCAGTACTTC
21,TRBV5-1,TRBJ2-2,-,TRBD1,CASSSWLRTGGAGKDTGELFF,TGCGCCAGCAGCTCCTGGCTTCGGACAGGGGGCGCGGGTAAGGACACCGGGGAGCTGTTTTTT
15,TRBV19,TRBJ2-2,-,TRBD1,CASSGQGSVTGELFF,TGTGCCAGTAGTGGACAGGGGTCGGTCACCGGGGAGCTGTTTTTT
15,TRBV11-2,TRBJ1-1,-,-,CASSFRAQGNTEAFF,TGTGCCAGCAGCTTTCGTGCTCAGGGTAACACTGAAGCTTTCTTT
14,TRBV27,TRBJ2-5,-,TRBD1,CASSTHPGGETQYF,TGTGCCAGCAGTACTCACCCAGGGGGAGAGACCCAGTACTTC
15,TRBV6-5,TRBJ1-5,-,-,CASSSSGVFNQPQHF,TGTGCCAGCAGTTCATCAGGGGTTTTCAATCAGCCCCAGCATTTT
14,TRBV7-3,TRBJ2-1,-,-,CASSLSGGRNEQFF,TGTGCCAGCAGCTTATCGGGGGGCCGCAATGAGCAGTTCTTC
13,TRBV10-3,TRBJ2-1,few,-,CAIYRETQNEQFF,TGTGCCATTTACCGGGAAACTCAAAATGAGCAGTTCTTC
16,TRBV19,TRBJ1-5,-,-,CASSPSRSYSNQPQHF,TGTGCCAGTAGTCCCAGCAGGAGCTATAGCAATCAGCCCCAGCATTTT
13,TRBV9,TRBJ1-1,few,-,CASSVGMNTEAFF,TGTGCCAGCAGCGTAGGAATGAACACTGAAGCTTTCTTT
15,TRBV2,TRBJ2-7,-,TRBD2,CASSEALAGGYEQYF,TGTGCCAGCAGTGAAGCGCTAGCGGGAGGATACGAGCAGTACTTC